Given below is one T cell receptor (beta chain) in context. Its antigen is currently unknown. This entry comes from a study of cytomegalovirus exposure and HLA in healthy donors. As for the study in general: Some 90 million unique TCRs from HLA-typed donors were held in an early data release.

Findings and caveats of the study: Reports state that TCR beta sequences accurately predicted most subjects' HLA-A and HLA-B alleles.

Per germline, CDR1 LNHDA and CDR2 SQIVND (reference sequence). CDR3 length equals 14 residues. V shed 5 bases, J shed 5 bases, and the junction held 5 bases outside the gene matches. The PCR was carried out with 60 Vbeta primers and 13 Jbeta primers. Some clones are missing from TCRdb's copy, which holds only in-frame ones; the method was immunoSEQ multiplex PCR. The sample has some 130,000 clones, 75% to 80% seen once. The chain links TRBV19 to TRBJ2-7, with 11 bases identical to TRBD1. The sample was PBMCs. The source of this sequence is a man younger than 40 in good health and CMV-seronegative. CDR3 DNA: TGTGCCAGTAGTTTCAGGACAGGGGGCGACGAGCAGTACTTC. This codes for CASSFRTGGDEQYF.